This is a list of T cell receptor beta chains from one sample in a study of blood T cell repertoires in COVID-19. This table comes from immunoSEQ multiplex PCR, and its TCRdb copy is limited to in-frame clones, with some not included. Of under 200,000 clones detected, 88% appear once; the ten largest clones hold 2% to 2.5%. Sequenced: peripheral blood. Receptors originate from a man over 45 who had recovered from COVID-19. The CDR3 runs from the conserved cysteine through the conserved F or W. A D gene is named only where the DNA matches it firmly.

V,D,CDR3
TRBV6-5,NA,CASMISGVTYEQYF
TRBV27,TRBD2,CASSPYGTSVEDTQYF
TRBV5-1,NA,CASSLDLANEKLFF
TRBV29-1,TRBD1,CSVEVTGQGAEAFF
TRBV7-9,NA,CASSLPVVGGSYEQYF
TRBV5-1,TRBD2,CASSPTSGVTGELFF
TRBV19,TRBD2,CASSSSGSSYNEQFF
TRBV28,NA,CASSLGAPTVHTEAFF
TRBV12-3/TRBV12-4,NA,CASSFSPNQPQHF
TRBV19,TRBD2,CASSIYGGDTGELFF
TRBV30,TRBD1,CAWTSSGTGGEGYTF
TRBV28,TRBD1,CASSWTGTTGELFF
TRBV4-2,TRBD2,CASSQAERGGSTDTQYF
TRBV27,TRBD1,CASSFGRGTGIYEQYF
TRBV4-1,NA,CASSQDPGSYEQYF
TRBV2,TRBD2,CASSPTSGRANNEQFF
TRBV9,NA,CASSVESFSGNTIYF
TRBV9,NA,CASSVLSARTDTQYF
TRBV2,NA,CASSYLGGNTGELFF
TRBV9,TRBD2,CASSVDGGTDTQYF
TRBV19,NA,CASTRQAKVVNTEAFF
TRBV27,TRBD1,CASSRAGTGSYEQYF
TRBV10-1,NA,CASTQAREKLFF
TRBV19,TRBD2,CASSWASGRAQYNEQFF
TRBV3-1/TRBV3-2,NA,CASSQGTQGYGYTF
TRBV7-9,NA,CASSQRRGMKDGYTF
TRBV7-3,NA,CASSPLAGLPNEQFF
TRBV5-1,NA,CASSLGVQGRYNEQFF
TRBV7-2,TRBD1,CASSLASGGSYEQYF
TRBV7-2,TRBD2,CASGRGGNTGELFF
TRBV6-2/TRBV6-3,NA,CASSPGGIGGRSTDTQYF
TRBV12-3/TRBV12-4,NA,CASSSTNEQFF